These 29 T cell receptor beta chains came from one sample sequenced in a study of a mutant IDH1 vaccine in newly diagnosed glioma. Noted time point: week 11, during vaccination. The content of each vaccine dose was 300 ug of mutant IDH1 20-mer peptide, and topical imiquimod accompanied it. These receptors are not linked to any known antigen. Sequencing used immunoSEQ multiplex PCR; TCRdb keeps in-frame clones, though not all of them. The sample holds 45,000 to 65,000 clones; 90% to 95% are singletons and the top ten take over 2%. The sequencing used PBMCs, collected from a glioma patient whose treatment included an IDH1 peptide vaccine. These receptors all come from a man in his fifties with glioma.

This clone was counted a few times. V is TRBV7-2 and J is TRBJ2-7; D might be TRBD1 (5 bases). The germline V gene encodes CDR1 SGHTA and CDR2 FQGNSA. The V end lost 5 bases, the J end lost 6 bases, and 23 bases lay between the germline ends. The CDR3 length is 16 residues. The CDR3 is CASSTQNRPPQSEQYF. CDR3 DNA: TGTGCCAGCAGCACCCAGAACAGGCCACCTCAATCCGAGCAGTACTTC.

J is TRBJ2-7 and V is TRBV25-1, with TRBD1 matching 7 bases. From germline, CDR1 is MGHDK and CDR2 SYGVNS. The junction had 10 bases not matched to a gene; V was cut back by 4 bases and J by 7 bases. The CDR3 has 14 amino acids. The CDR3 DNA reads TGTGCCAGCAGTGGCCTCCGGACAGGTGGAGAGCAGTACTTC. This codes for CASSGLRTGGEQYF.

The rearrangement links TRBV6-5 to TRBJ1-5; TRBD1 agrees at 9 bases. CDR1 is MNHEY and CDR2 is SVGAGI in the germline V gene. The CDR3 spans 14 residues. Trimming took 7 bases from V and 11 from J; bases not matched to a gene: 12. CDR3 DNA: TGTGCCAGCAATGGGGGAACAGGGGGCCGGGCCCAGCATTTT. Translation: CASNGGTGGRAQHF.

The rearrangement uses TRBV7-9 and TRBJ2-3; 7 bases line up with TRBD2. Losses at the gene ends were 5 bases for V and 2 bases for J; bases not matched to a gene: 7. The CDR3 runs 15 residues. Per germline, CDR1 SEHNR and CDR2 FQNEAQ (reference sequence). The DNA for the CDR3 is TGTGCCAGCAGCAACCCAGCGGGACCCACAGATACGCAGTATTTT. Amino acids: CASSNPAGPTDTQYF.

The rearrangement joins TRBV6-4 to TRBJ2-3; 10 positions agree with TRBD1. The V gene's germline CDR1 is MRHNA and CDR2 SNTAGT. The ends lost 4 bases at V and 8 bases at J; junction bases unmatched: 3. CDR3 length: 13 amino acids. The DNA for the CDR3 is TGTGCCAGCAGTGGACAGGGGGCGAGTACGCAGTATTTT. This sequence encodes CASSGQGASTQYF.

V and J are TRBV9 and TRBJ2-7, with TRBD2 matching over 10 bases. There are 18 residues in the CDR3. V was pared by 4 bases and J by 5 bases, with 18 bases of the junction left unmatched. CDR1 and CDR2 from the germline V gene are SGDLS and YYNGEE. CDR3 in amino acids: CASSPFPSGSQKSNEQYF. In DNA form, the CDR3 reads TGTGCCAGCAGCCCGTTCCCTAGCGGGAGCCAGAAAAGTAACGAGCAGTACTTC.

The CDR3, as DNA: TGTGCCAGCAGCCTAGGGCCTAACAGGGGGCAAGAGACCCAGTACTTC. This gives the protein CASSLGPNRGQETQYF. The chain recombines TRBV9 with TRBJ2-5, with 8 bases that match TRBD1. This CDR3 is 16 amino acids long. Germline V gene data show CDR1 as SGDLS and CDR2 as YYNGEE. With 4 bases clipped from V and 2 bases from J, the junction kept 10 bases outside the gene matches.

This chain uses TRBV30 with TRBJ2-7; 10 nucleotides match TRBD1. The CDR3 has 14 residues. Germline V gene lookup returns CDR1 GTSNPN and CDR2 SVGIG (reference sequence). Trimming cost V 4 bases and J 3 bases; bases outside gene matches: 6. DNA for the CDR3: TGTGCCTGGACTGAGGGGACAGGGGTCTACGAGCAGTACTTC. Protein product: CAWTEGTGVYEQYF.

This chain uses TRBV9 with TRBJ2-5; D may correspond to TRBD1 or TRBD2 (5 bases each). The germline V and J ends were trimmed by 4 bases and 5 bases, with 18 bases remaining between them. Germline V gene lookup returns CDR1 SGDLS and CDR2 YYNGEE. The CDR3 has 15 residues. DNA for the CDR3: TGTGCCAGCAGCCCAGAGGGGATGGACGGTGAGACCCAGTACTTC. This gives the protein CASSPEGMDGETQYF.

The chain links TRBV5-6 to TRBJ1-4, with TRBD1 identical over 10 bases. This CDR3 has 15 residues. Germline V CDR1 and CDR2: SGHDT, YYEEEE. Germline trimming cut 4 bases from V and 7 bases from J; bases unmatched to any gene: 7. CDR3 nucleotides: TGTGCCAGCAGCCGGAGGACAGGGGGTGGTGAAAAACTGTTTTTT. Translation: CASSRRTGGGEKLFF.

This chain uses TRBV28 with TRBJ1-2; TRBD1 is a possible D gene (6 bases). Germline lookup yields CDR1 MDHEN and CDR2 SYDVKM. This CDR3 region has 14 residues. Trimming took 6 bases from V and 6 from J, leaving 17 bases between them. CDR3 amino acids: CASRPPGQSNGYTF. The DNA of the CDR3 is TGTGCCAGCAGGCCGCCCGGACAGTCAAATGGCTACACCTTC.

This chain joins TRBV6-4 and TRBJ2-2, with unresolved D. The V gene lost 2 bases and the J gene lost 3 bases, with 4 bases spanning the gap. Germline V gene sequence: CDR1 MRHNA, CDR2 SNTAGT. This CDR3 region has 13 residues. The CDR3 DNA follows: TGTGCCAGCAGTGACGGGGACACCGGGGAGCTGTTTTTT. Translating it yields CASSDGDTGELFF.

This chain links TRBV6-6 with TRBJ1-4; D is ambiguous. V lost 5 bases to trimming and J lost 4 bases, with 8 bases between them. This CDR3 comprises 13 residues. The germline gives CDR1 MNHNY, CDR2 SVGAGI (reference sequence). CDR3 DNA sequence: TGTGCCAGCAGTCGGGATTATAATGAAAAACTGTTTTTT. It codes for CASSRDYNEKLFF.

The J gene is TRBJ1-4, the V gene TRBV4-3, with D maybe TRBD1 (6 bases). The CDR3 covers 18 residues. CDR1 and CDR2 (germline): LGHNA, YSLEER. V dropped 3 bases and J dropped 3 bases, with 20 bases sitting between them. DNA for the CDR3: TGCGCCAGCAGCCAGCAGCCGGGGGGCGCAGGACCTAATGAAAAACTGTTTTTT. Protein sequence: CASSQQPGGAGPNEKLFF.

The V call is TRBV28, the J call TRBJ2-7, with D tentatively TRBD2 (5 bases). V was pared by 9 bases and J by 1 base, with 13 bases between. This CDR3 comprises 13 residues. Per the germline V gene, CDR1 is MDHEN and CDR2 is SYDVKM. Here the CDR3 DNA reads TGTGCCAGTCAAAAACCGGGGTCCTACGAGCAGTACTTC. Residues: CASQKPGSYEQYF.

V gene TRBV28 combines with J gene TRBJ2-3, with 8 bases that match TRBD2. Trimming at V came to 5 bases and at J to 0 bases, leaving 7 bases not matched to a gene. Germline assignment: CDR1 MDHEN and CDR2 SYDVKM. This CDR3 spans 16 amino acids. The CDR3 DNA reads as TGTGCCAGCAGTGTAGCTCGGGGGGGAAGCACAGATACGCAGTATTTT. It is translated as CASSVARGGSTDTQYF.

The genes are TRBV4-3 and TRBJ2-7; D is uncertain. Trimming removed 0 bases at V and 2 bases at J, with 8 bases between. The CDR3 is made up of 14 amino acids. Per germline, CDR1 LGHNA and CDR2 YSLEER. CDR3 protein: CASSQDPVAYEQYF. CDR3 DNA: TGCGCCAGCAGCCAAGATCCGGTGGCCTACGAGCAGTACTTC.

The rearrangement uses TRBV5-8 and TRBJ2-7; possible D gene TRBD1, 6 bases. The V and J ends lost 2 bases and 0 bases respectively, with 21 bases between them. This CDR3 is 18 amino acids long. The germline CDR1 and CDR2 sequences are SGHTS and YDEGEE. The CDR3 coding sequence is TGTGCCAGCAGCTTCTGGCTTAGTTGGCAGGGGAGCTCCTACGAGCAGTACTTC. Residues: CASSFWLSWQGSSYEQYF. The full variable domain, with the rest looked up from reference TRBV5-8 and TRBJ2-7, is EAGVTQSPTHLIKTRGQQATLRCSPISGHTSVYWYQQALGLGLQFLLWYDEGEERNRGNFPPRFSGRQFPNYSSELNVNALELEDSALYLCASSFWLSWQGSSYEQYFGPGTRLTVT.

This chain joins TRBV6-1 and TRBJ2-3; D is unresolved. Germline V gene lookup returns CDR1 MNHNS and CDR2 SASEGT. V was trimmed by 2 bases and J by 1 base, leaving 10 bases between them. This CDR3 has 15 amino acids. The CDR3 DNA is TGTGCCAGCAGTGAATATGGGGTAGGCACAGATACGCAGTATTTT. Its translation is CASSEYGVGTDTQYF.

The chain uses TRBV7-6 and TRBJ2-7; 8 bases fit TRBD1. J gave up 7 bases and V 2 bases, and 10 bases lay outside the gene matches. The CDR3 spans 15 residues. CDR1 is SGHVS, CDR2 FNYEAQ, per germline. This chain's CDR3 is CASSLYGQGTGEQYF. CDR3 DNA: TGTGCCAGCAGCTTATACGGACAGGGCACCGGAGAGCAGTACTTC.

The chain links TRBV9 to TRBJ1-1; maybe TRBD1 (5 bases). Looked up from germline, CDR1 is SGDLS and CDR2 is YYNGEE. This CDR3 has 13 residues. The ends were cut back, 4 bases at V and 0 bases at J, with 7 bases in the middle. CDR3 bases: TGTGCCAGCAGCCAGACAGTGAACACTGAAGCTTTCTTT. Translation gives CASSQTVNTEAFF.

The chain links TRBV10-2 to TRBJ2-2; D perhaps matches TRBD1 (6 bases). The CDR3 is made up of 16 amino acids. Deletions cut 8 bases from V and 5 bases from J, with 21 bases between. In germline, CDR1 is WSHSY, CDR2 SAAADI. Written as DNA, the CDR3 is TGCGCCAGCCGCCGTGGGACACAGAGGGAAACCGGGGAGCTGTTTTTT. Translated: CASRRGTQRETGELFF.

The chain links TRBV7-6 to TRBJ2-5; possibly TRBD1 for D (5 bases). The length of the CDR3 is 15 residues. CDR1 is SGHVS and CDR2 is FNYEAQ in the germline V gene. Trimming removed 1 base from V and 5 bases from J, with 14 bases in between. The CDR3 protein is CASSLDVTQGETQYF. For the CDR3, the DNA is TGTGCCAGCAGCTTAGACGTAACCCAGGGCGAGACCCAGTACTTC.

The chain links TRBV27 to TRBJ1-1, with D maybe TRBD1 (5 bases). V shed 2 bases and J shed 4 bases, with 17 bases lying between them. Germline-derived CDR1 and CDR2 are MNHEY and SMNVEV (reference sequence). The CDR3 consists of 16 residues. The CDR3 reads CASSLTPDTLGTEAFF. The CDR3 DNA sequence: TGTGCCAGCAGTTTAACCCCGGACACGTTGGGCACTGAAGCTTTCTTT.

This chain's CDR3 is CASSEEGEQFF. The CDR3 DNA reads as TGTGCCAGCAGTGAAGAAGGTGAGCAGTTCTTC. The chain employs TRBV2 and TRBJ2-1; D unresolved. Germline values: CDR1 SNHLY, CDR2 FYNNEI. The CDR3 covers 11 residues. V lost 1 base, J lost 9 bases, and 4 bases lay in between.

This clone was picked up a small number of times. The genes are TRBV4-1 and TRBJ1-1; D gene ambiguous. V lost 3 bases, J lost 6 bases, and 11 bases lay in between. The CDR3 contains 13 residues. Looked up from germline, CDR1 is MGHRA and CDR2 is YSYEKL. The CDR3 DNA reads TGCGCCAGCAGCCAGGATTTCGATGCTGAAGCTTTCTTT. Residues: CASSQDFDAEAFF.

This rearrangement joins TRBV4-1 to TRBJ2-7, with TRBD1 identical over 9 bases. This CDR3 is 14 amino acids long. CDR1 MGHRA and CDR2 YSYEKL come from the germline V gene. V lost 1 base to trimming and J lost 3 bases; unmatched junction nucleotides: 1. The CDR3: CASSQVGQGYEQYF. In DNA form, the CDR3 reads TGCGCCAGCAGCCAAGTGGGACAGGGCTACGAGCAGTACTTC.

As DNA, the CDR3 is TGTGCCAGCAGCCTAAGTAGCGGGAGTGTAAATACGCAGTATTTT. The encoded protein is CASSLSSGSVNTQYF. The chain joins TRBV6-4 to TRBJ2-3; 9 nucleotides match TRBD2. Trimming at V came to 6 bases and at J to 7 bases, leaving 11 bases not matched to a gene. Germline CDR1 is MRHNA and CDR2 is SNTAGT. The CDR3 is 15 amino acids.

The chain combines TRBV4-1 with TRBJ1-6, with D tentatively TRBD1 (6 bases). CDR3 length: 17 amino acids. Trimming removed 4 bases from V and 8 bases from J, with 21 bases in between. CDR1 MGHRA and CDR2 YSYEKL come from the germline V gene. As DNA, the CDR3 is TGCGCCAGCAGCCTTCACTTTGGTGGGGCAGGGGATTCACCCCTCCACTTT. This encodes CASSLHFGGAGDSPLHF.